The clone carrying this T cell receptor (beta chain) was seen only once. Its antigen remains unidentified. Trimming cost V 3 bases and J 6 bases, with 8 bases left between them. The CDR3 length is 11 residues. Germline loops: CDR1 DFQATT, CDR2 SNEGSKA (reference sequence). These data belong to a study of cytomegalovirus exposure and HLA in healthy donors. Regarding the study as a whole: What TCR beta sequences reportedly achieved was accurate prediction of HLA-A and HLA-B alleles in most subjects. Rare sequences made up most TCRs, while some public TCRs were found in many donors.

Primers for the PCR totalled 60 Vbeta and 13 Jbeta. Produced via immunoSEQ multiplex PCR; TCRdb's table is partial and in-frame only. The data show some 41,000 clones, almost 70% seen once. The chain combines TRBV20-1 with TRBJ1-2, with D hard to call. The source material was PBMCs. The clonotype originates from a man aged 35-49 years in good health and CMV-seronegative. The CDR3 here is CSASRRDGYTF. CDR3 in DNA: TGCAGTGCTAGTCGGCGGGATGGCTACACCTTC.